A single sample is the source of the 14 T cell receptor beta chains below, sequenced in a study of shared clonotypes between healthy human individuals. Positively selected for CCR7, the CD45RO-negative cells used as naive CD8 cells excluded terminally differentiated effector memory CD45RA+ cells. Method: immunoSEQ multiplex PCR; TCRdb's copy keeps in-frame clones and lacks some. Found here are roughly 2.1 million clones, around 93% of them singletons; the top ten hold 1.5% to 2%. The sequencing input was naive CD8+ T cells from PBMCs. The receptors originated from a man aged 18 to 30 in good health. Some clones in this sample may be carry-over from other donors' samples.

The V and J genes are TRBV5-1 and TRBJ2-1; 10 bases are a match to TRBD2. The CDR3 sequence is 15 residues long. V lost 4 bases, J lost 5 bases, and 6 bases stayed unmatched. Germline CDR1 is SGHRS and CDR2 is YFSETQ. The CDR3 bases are TGCGCCAGCAGCCTAAGCGGGAGGGTGGACAATGAGCAGTTCTTC. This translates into CASSLSGRVDNEQFF.

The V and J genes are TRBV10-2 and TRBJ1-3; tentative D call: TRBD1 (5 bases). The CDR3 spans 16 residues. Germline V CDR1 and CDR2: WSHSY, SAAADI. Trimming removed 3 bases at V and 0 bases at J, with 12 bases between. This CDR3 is CASSDGTEGSGNTIYF. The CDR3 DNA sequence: TGCGCCAGCAGTGATGGGACCGAAGGCTCTGGAAACACCATATATTTT.

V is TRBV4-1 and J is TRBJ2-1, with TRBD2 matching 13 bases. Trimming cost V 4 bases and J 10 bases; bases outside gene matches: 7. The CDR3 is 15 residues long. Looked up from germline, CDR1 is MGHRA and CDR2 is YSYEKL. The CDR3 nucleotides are TGCGCCAGCAGCCTCGGACTAGCGGGAGAACGAGAGCAGTTCTTC. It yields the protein CASSLGLAGEREQFF.

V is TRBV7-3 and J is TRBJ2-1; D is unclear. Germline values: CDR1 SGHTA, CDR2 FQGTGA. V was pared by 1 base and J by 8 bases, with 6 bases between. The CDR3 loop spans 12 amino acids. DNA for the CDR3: TGTGCCAGCAGCTTAAAAACCCATGAGCAGTTCTTC. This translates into CASSLKTHEQFF.

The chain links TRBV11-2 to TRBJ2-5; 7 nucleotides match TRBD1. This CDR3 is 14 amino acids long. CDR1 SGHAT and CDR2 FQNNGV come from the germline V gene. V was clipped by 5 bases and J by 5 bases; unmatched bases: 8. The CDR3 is CASSVRQGWETQYF. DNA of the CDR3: TGTGCCAGCAGCGTAAGACAGGGTTGGGAGACCCAGTACTTC.

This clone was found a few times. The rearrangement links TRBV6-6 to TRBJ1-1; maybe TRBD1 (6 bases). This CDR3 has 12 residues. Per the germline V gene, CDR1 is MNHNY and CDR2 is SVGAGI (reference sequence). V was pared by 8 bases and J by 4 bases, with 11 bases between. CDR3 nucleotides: TGTGCCAGCGCACAGGGCGGCACTGAAGCTTTCTTT. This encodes CASAQGGTEAFF.

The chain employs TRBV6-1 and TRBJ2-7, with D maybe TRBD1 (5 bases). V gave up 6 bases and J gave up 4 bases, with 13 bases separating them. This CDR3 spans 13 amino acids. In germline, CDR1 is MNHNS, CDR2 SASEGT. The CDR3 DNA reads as TGTGCCAGCAGACCCGACAGTAGGTACGAGCAGTACTTC. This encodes CASRPDSRYEQYF.

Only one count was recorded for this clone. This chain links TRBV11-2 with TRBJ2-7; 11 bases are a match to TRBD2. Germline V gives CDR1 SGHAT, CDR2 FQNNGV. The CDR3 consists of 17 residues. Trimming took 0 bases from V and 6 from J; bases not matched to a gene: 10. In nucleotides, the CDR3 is TGTGCCAGCAGCTTAGATCTCACTAGCGGGAGTCAAGGCGAGCAGTACTTC. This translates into CASSLDLTSGSQGEQYF.

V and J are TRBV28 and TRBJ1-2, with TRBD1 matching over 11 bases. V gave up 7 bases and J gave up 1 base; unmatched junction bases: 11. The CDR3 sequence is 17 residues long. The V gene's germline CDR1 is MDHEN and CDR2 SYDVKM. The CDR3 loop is CASTTSGQGVLNYGYTF. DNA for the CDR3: TGTGCCAGCACCACTTCGGGACAGGGGGTTCTTAACTATGGCTACACCTTC.

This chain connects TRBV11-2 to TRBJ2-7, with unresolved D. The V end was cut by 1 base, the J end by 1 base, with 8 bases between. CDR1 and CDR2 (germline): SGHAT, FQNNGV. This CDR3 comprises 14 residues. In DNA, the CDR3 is TGTGCCAGCAGCTTAGGGCAGCGTTCCTACGAGCAGTACTTC. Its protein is CASSLGQRSYEQYF.

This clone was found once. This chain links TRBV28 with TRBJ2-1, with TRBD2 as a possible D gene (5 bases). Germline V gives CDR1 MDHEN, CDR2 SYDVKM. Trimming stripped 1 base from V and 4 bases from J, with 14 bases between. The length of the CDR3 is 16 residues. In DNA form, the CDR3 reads TGTGCCAGCAGTTTATCCCGGGTTAGCGTTTACAATGAGCAGTTCTTC. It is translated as CASSLSRVSVYNEQFF.

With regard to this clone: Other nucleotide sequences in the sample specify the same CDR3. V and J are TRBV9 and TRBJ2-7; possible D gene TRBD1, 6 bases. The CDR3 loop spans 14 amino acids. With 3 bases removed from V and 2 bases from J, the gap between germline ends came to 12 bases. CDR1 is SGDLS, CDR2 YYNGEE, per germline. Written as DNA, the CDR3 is TGTGCCAGCAGCGCCTTCGGGACACCCTACGAGCAGTACTTC. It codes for CASSAFGTPYEQYF. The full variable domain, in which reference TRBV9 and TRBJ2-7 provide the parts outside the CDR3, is DSGVTQTPKHLITATGQRVTLRCSPRSGDLSVYWYQQSLDQGLQFLIQYYNGEERAKGNILERFSAQQFPDLHSELNLSSLELGDSALYFCASSAFGTPYEQYFGPGTRLTVT.

CDR3 loop: CASAIQGLETQYF. The CDR3 nucleotides are TGTGCCAGCGCCATACAGGGCCTCGAGACCCAGTACTTC. The chain recombines TRBV7-9 with TRBJ2-5, with a tentative D call TRBD1 (6 bases). Germline V gene sequence: CDR1 SEHNR, CDR2 FQNEAQ (reference sequence). V lost 8 bases, J lost 5 bases, and 15 bases lay in between. The CDR3 is made up of 13 amino acids.

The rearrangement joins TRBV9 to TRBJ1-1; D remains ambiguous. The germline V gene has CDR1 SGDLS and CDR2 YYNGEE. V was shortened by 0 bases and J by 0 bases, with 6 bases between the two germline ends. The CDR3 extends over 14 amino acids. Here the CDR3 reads CASSVGMVNTEAFF. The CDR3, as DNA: TGTGCCAGCAGCGTAGGCATGGTGAACACTGAAGCTTTCTTT. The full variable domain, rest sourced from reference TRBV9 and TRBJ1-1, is DSGVTQTPKHLITATGQRVTLRCSPRSGDLSVYWYQQSLDQGLQFLIQYYNGEERAKGNILERFSAQQFPDLHSELNLSSLELGDSALYFCASSVGMVNTEAFFGQGTRLTVV.